Listed below are T cell receptor beta chains from one sample, sequenced in a study of cytomegalovirus exposure and HLA in healthy donors. TCRdb's copy holds only in-frame clones and misses some; the assay was immunoSEQ multiplex PCR. The data contain 180,000 or so clones, around 80% of them seen just once; the ten biggest clones take up around 1.4%. The sample consisted of PBMCs. These receptors were obtained from a girl aged 10 to 17 in good health and CMV-seropositive. Both conserved end residues are part of each CDR3. Fields, in order: D gene, clone size, V gene, J gene, CDR3 protein, CDR3 DNA. D genes are given only for firm matches. Only part of the rows carry a size: once, few, many, or a class if the clone is expanded.

D gene: TRBD1; clone size: .; V gene: TRBV6-4; J gene: TRBJ1-6; CDR3 protein: CASSDSTGPNSPLHF; CDR3 DNA: TGTGCCAGCAGTGACTCGACAGGGCCAAATTCACCCCTCCACTTT
D gene: TRBD2; clone size: .; V gene: TRBV7-2; J gene: TRBJ2-7; CDR3 protein: CASSLIGTSGRDEQYF; CDR3 DNA: TGTGCCAGCAGCTTAATCGGGACTAGCGGGAGGGACGAGCAGTACTTC
D gene: TRBD1; clone size: .; V gene: TRBV18; J gene: TRBJ1-4; CDR3 protein: CASSYGTARDEKLFF; CDR3 DNA: TGTGCCAGCTCATATGGGACAGCGAGAGACGAAAAACTGTTTTTT
D gene: TRBD2; clone size: .; V gene: TRBV5-6; J gene: TRBJ2-1; CDR3 protein: CASSGWTSGRDNEQFF; CDR3 DNA: TGTGCCAGCAGCGGGTGGACTAGCGGGAGGGACAATGAGCAGTTCTTC
D gene: TRBD2; clone size: .; V gene: TRBV6-5; J gene: TRBJ2-3; CDR3 protein: CASPQRDITDTQYF; CDR3 DNA: TGTGCCAGCCCACAGCGGGATATAACAGATACGCAGTATTTT
D gene: TRBD1; clone size: .; V gene: TRBV5-4; J gene: TRBJ2-1; CDR3 protein: CASSVGQGVREQFF; CDR3 DNA: TGTGCCAGCAGTGTGGGACAGGGGGTGAGGGAGCAGTTCTTC
D gene: TRBD2; clone size: .; V gene: TRBV11-3; J gene: TRBJ2-1; CDR3 protein: CASSSNLAGSSYNEQFF; CDR3 DNA: TGTGCCAGCAGCTCAAATCTAGCGGGGTCCTCCTACAATGAGCAGTTCTTC
D gene: TRBD1; clone size: .; V gene: TRBV5-1; J gene: TRBJ2-7; CDR3 protein: CASSRGTASYEQYF; CDR3 DNA: TGCGCCAGCAGCAGAGGGACAGCTTCCTACGAGCAGTACTTC
D gene: TRBD2; clone size: .; V gene: TRBV5-5; J gene: TRBJ2-7; CDR3 protein: CASSLIAGEVSNEQYF; CDR3 DNA: TGTGCCAGCAGCTTAATAGCGGGAGAAGTATCGAACGAGCAGTACTTC
D gene: TRBD1; clone size: .; V gene: TRBV29-1; J gene: TRBJ2-3; CDR3 protein: CSVEGGSGTGVLTDTQYF; CDR3 DNA: TGCAGCGTTGAAGGAGGATCGGGGACAGGGGTTCTCACAGATACGCAGTATTTT
D gene: TRBD2; clone size: .; V gene: TRBV5-1; J gene: TRBJ2-7; CDR3 protein: CASSFSLAGARYEQYF; CDR3 DNA: TGCGCCAGCAGCTTTTCACTAGCGGGAGCAAGGTACGAGCAGTACTTC
D gene: TRBD2; clone size: .; V gene: TRBV29-1; J gene: TRBJ2-1; CDR3 protein: CSVAPSGRVYNEQFF; CDR3 DNA: TGCAGCGTTGCGCCTAGCGGGAGAGTCTACAATGAGCAGTTCTTC
D gene: .; clone size: once; V gene: TRBV15; J gene: TRBJ2-5; CDR3 protein: CATSTVRGFQETQYF; CDR3 DNA: TGTGCCACCAGCACGGTCCGGGGATTTCAAGAGACCCAGTACTTC
D gene: .; clone size: .; V gene: TRBV19; J gene: TRBJ1-4; CDR3 protein: CASTARVIGKEKLFF; CDR3 DNA: TGTGCCAGTACCGCCAGGGTCATTGGGAAGGAAAAACTGTTTTTT
D gene: TRBD1; clone size: .; V gene: TRBV29-1; J gene: TRBJ1-2; CDR3 protein: CSVPRGLEGYGYTF; CDR3 DNA: TGCAGCGTTCCCAGGGGGCTGGAAGGCTATGGCTACACCTTC
D gene: .; clone size: .; V gene: TRBV5-1; J gene: TRBJ1-1; CDR3 protein: CASSLTGIVPEAFF; CDR3 DNA: TGCGCCAGCAGCTTAACAGGGATAGTGCCTGAAGCTTTCTTT
D gene: TRBD1; clone size: .; V gene: TRBV30; J gene: TRBJ1-2; CDR3 protein: CAFQQGAGGYTF; CDR3 DNA: TGTGCCTTCCAACAGGGGGCGGGAGGCTACACCTTC
D gene: .; clone size: .; V gene: TRBV7-3; J gene: TRBJ2-1; CDR3 protein: CASSHGGSYNEQFF; CDR3 DNA: TGTGCCAGCAGCCACGGCGGCTCCTACAATGAGCAGTTCTTC
D gene: .; clone size: .; V gene: TRBV10-3; J gene: TRBJ2-7; CDR3 protein: CAISVQGTYEQYF; CDR3 DNA: TGTGCCATCAGTGTACAGGGTACCTACGAGCAGTACTTC
D gene: .; clone size: .; V gene: TRBV6-5; J gene: TRBJ1-1; CDR3 protein: CASTQGTPGTEAFF; CDR3 DNA: TGTGCCAGCACCCAGGGGACACCTGGCACTGAAGCTTTCTTT
D gene: .; clone size: .; V gene: TRBV27; J gene: TRBJ2-7; CDR3 protein: CASSWDTGRREQYF; CDR3 DNA: TGTGCCAGCAGCTGGGACACAGGAAGGAGGGAGCAGTACTTC
D gene: .; clone size: .; V gene: TRBV2; J gene: TRBJ1-5; CDR3 protein: CASRAGTSSSNQPQHF; CDR3 DNA: TGTGCCAGCAGGGCCGGGACTTCCTCTAGCAATCAGCCCCAGCATTTT
D gene: TRBD1; clone size: .; V gene: TRBV6-1; J gene: TRBJ2-1; CDR3 protein: CASSEPPGTVLNEQFF; CDR3 DNA: TGTGCCAGCAGTGAACCACCCGGGACAGTCCTAAATGAGCAGTTCTTC
D gene: .; clone size: .; V gene: TRBV5-1; J gene: TRBJ2-7; CDR3 protein: CASSLTSIYEQYF; CDR3 DNA: TGCGCCAGCAGCTTGACTAGTATCTACGAGCAGTACTTC
D gene: .; clone size: .; V gene: TRBV2; J gene: TRBJ2-5; CDR3 protein: CASTSGYQETQYF; CDR3 DNA: TGTGCCAGCACCAGCGGATACCAAGAGACCCAGTACTTC
D gene: .; clone size: .; V gene: TRBV30; J gene: TRBJ2-4; CDR3 protein: CAWSRSKAKNIQYF; CDR3 DNA: TGTGCCTGGTCTCGCTCTAAAGCCAAAAACATTCAGTACTTC
D gene: TRBD1; clone size: once; V gene: TRBV19; J gene: TRBJ1-3; CDR3 protein: CASSNRGGNTIYF; CDR3 DNA: TGTGCCAGTAGCAACAGGGGGGGAAACACCATATATTTT
D gene: .; clone size: .; V gene: TRBV29-1; J gene: TRBJ1-3; CDR3 protein: CSVAGAGNTIYF; CDR3 DNA: TGCAGCGTTGCAGGGGCTGGAAACACCATATATTTT
D gene: .; clone size: .; V gene: TRBV9; J gene: TRBJ2-1; CDR3 protein: CASSAGTGYNEQFF; CDR3 DNA: TGTGCCAGCAGCGCCGGGACTGGATACAATGAGCAGTTCTTC
D gene: TRBD2; clone size: .; V gene: TRBV5-1; J gene: TRBJ2-3; CDR3 protein: CASSLLAGATDTQYF; CDR3 DNA: TGCGCCAGCAGCTTACTAGCGGGGGCCACAGATACGCAGTATTTT
D gene: TRBD1; clone size: few; V gene: TRBV19; J gene: TRBJ2-7; CDR3 protein: CASSRGQGAVVYEQYF; CDR3 DNA: TGTGCCAGTAGTAGAGGACAGGGGGCGGTTGTTTACGAGCAGTACTTC
D gene: TRBD1; clone size: .; V gene: TRBV5-4; J gene: TRBJ2-7; CDR3 protein: CASSWHGTGAYEQYF; CDR3 DNA: TGTGCCAGCAGCTGGCACGGGACAGGGGCGTACGAGCAGTACTTC
D gene: .; clone size: .; V gene: TRBV27; J gene: TRBJ2-3; CDR3 protein: CASSLRTIGMADTQYF; CDR3 DNA: TGTGCCAGCAGTCTCAGGACTATAGGGATGGCAGATACGCAGTATTTT
D gene: TRBD2; clone size: .; V gene: TRBV18; J gene: TRBJ2-1; CDR3 protein: CASSGGAMGEQFF; CDR3 DNA: TGTGCCAGCTCCGGGGGGGCGATGGGTGAGCAGTTCTTC
D gene: .; clone size: .; V gene: TRBV11-2; J gene: TRBJ1-2; CDR3 protein: CASSPPFWLHGYTF; CDR3 DNA: TGTGCCAGCAGCCCCCCCTTTTGGCTCCATGGCTACACCTTC
D gene: TRBD1; clone size: .; V gene: TRBV27; J gene: TRBJ2-7; CDR3 protein: CASSAGQGGEQYF; CDR3 DNA: TGTGCCAGCAGTGCGGGACAGGGTGGCGAGCAGTACTTC
D gene: TRBD1; clone size: .; V gene: TRBV4-2; J gene: TRBJ1-1; CDR3 protein: CASSTLQGASTEAFF; CDR3 DNA: TGTGCCAGCAGCACACTACAGGGGGCGAGCACTGAAGCTTTCTTT
D gene: TRBD2; clone size: .; V gene: TRBV9; J gene: TRBJ2-7; CDR3 protein: CASSVGTSGRYEQYF; CDR3 DNA: TGTGCCAGCAGCGTAGGGACTAGCGGGAGGTACGAGCAGTACTTC
D gene: TRBD2; clone size: few; V gene: TRBV4-2; J gene: TRBJ2-3; CDR3 protein: CASSQDPASGSDTQYF; CDR3 DNA: TGTGCCAGCAGCCAAGATCCCGCTAGCGGGAGTGACACGCAGTATTTT
D gene: TRBD1; clone size: .; V gene: TRBV11-2; J gene: TRBJ1-2; CDR3 protein: CASRSGQGNYGYTF; CDR3 DNA: TGTGCCAGCAGGTCGGGACAGGGAAACTATGGCTACACCTTC
D gene: TRBD1; clone size: .; V gene: TRBV6-5; J gene: TRBJ2-7; CDR3 protein: CASSNGGQGYEQYF; CDR3 DNA: TGTGCCAGCAGCAACGGGGGACAGGGTTACGAGCAGTACTTC
D gene: TRBD2; clone size: .; V gene: TRBV30; J gene: TRBJ2-7; CDR3 protein: CAWSVGVQLAGESQYF; CDR3 DNA: TGTGCCTGGAGTGTGGGGGTACAACTAGCGGGAGAATCGCAGTACTTC
D gene: .; clone size: .; V gene: TRBV7-9; J gene: TRBJ2-7; CDR3 protein: CASSLLTESYEQYF; CDR3 DNA: TGTGCCAGCAGCTTATTAACGGAGTCCTACGAGCAGTACTTC